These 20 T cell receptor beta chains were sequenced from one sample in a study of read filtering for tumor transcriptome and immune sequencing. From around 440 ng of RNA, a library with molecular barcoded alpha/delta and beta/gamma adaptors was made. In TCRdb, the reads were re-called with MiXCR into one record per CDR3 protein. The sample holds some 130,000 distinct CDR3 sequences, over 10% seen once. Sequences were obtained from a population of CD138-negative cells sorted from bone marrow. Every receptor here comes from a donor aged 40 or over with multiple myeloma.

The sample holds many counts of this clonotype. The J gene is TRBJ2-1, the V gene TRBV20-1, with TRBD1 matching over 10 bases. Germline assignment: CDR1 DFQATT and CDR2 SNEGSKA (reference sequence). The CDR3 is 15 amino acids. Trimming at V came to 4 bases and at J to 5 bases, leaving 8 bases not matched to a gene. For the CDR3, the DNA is TGCAGTGCTACCCTGGGGACAGGGGTTGACAATGAGCAGTTCTTC. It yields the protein CSATLGTGVDNEQFF.

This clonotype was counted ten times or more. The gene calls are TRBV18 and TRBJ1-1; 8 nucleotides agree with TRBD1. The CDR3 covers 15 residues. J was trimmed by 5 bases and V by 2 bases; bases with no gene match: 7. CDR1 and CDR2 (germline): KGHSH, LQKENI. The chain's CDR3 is CASSPSSGGQTEAFF. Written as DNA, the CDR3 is TGTGCCAGCTCACCATCCTCAGGGGGCCAAACTGAAGCTTTCTTT.

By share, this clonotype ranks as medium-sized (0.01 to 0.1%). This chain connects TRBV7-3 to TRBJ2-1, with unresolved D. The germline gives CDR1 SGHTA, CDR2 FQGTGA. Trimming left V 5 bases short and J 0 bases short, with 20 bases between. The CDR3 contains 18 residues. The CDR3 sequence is CASSPMGLSPSSYNEQFF. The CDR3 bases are TGTGCCAGCAGCCCCATGGGTCTCTCACCAAGCTCCTACAATGAGCAGTTCTTC.

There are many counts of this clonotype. The CDR3 DNA is TGTGCCAGCAGCCCCGGGACAGGGGGCGGTGAGCAGTTCTTC. This gives the protein CASSPGTGGGEQFF. The chain joins TRBV28 to TRBJ2-1, with 12 nucleotides matching TRBD1. The CDR3 runs to 14 residues. Trimming cost V 6 bases and J 9 bases; bases outside gene matches: 6. The germline gives CDR1 MDHEN, CDR2 SYDVKM.

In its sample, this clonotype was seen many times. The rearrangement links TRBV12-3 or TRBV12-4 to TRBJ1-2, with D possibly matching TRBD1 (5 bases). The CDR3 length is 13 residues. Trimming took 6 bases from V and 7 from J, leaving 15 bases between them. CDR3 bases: TGTGCCAGCAGCCCGGGGGGTTGGAGTGGCTACACCTTC. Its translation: CASSPGGWSGYTF.

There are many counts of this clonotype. For the CDR3, the DNA is TGTGCCAGCAGTGAGGTCCCCGGAGAGACCCAGTACTTC. The encoded protein is CASSEVPGETQYF. The chain couples TRBV2 to TRBJ2-5; D is ambiguous. Trimming pared 3 bases from V and 4 bases from J, leaving 9 bases between. The germline V gene encodes CDR1 SNHLY and CDR2 FYNNEI. This CDR3 is built from 13 residues.

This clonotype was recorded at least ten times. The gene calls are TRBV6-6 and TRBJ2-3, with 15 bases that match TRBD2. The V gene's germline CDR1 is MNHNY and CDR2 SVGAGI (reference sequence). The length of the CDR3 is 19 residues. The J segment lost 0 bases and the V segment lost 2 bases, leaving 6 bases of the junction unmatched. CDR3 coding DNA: TGTGCCAGCAGTTACAAGGGACTAGCGGGGGGCTCTAGCACAGATACGCAGTATTTT. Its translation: CASSYKGLAGGSSTDTQYF.

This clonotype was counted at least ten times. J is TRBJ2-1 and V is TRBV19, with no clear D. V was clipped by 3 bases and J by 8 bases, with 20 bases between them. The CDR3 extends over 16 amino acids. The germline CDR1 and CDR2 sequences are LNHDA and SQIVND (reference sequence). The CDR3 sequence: CASSIPGGVPGDEQFF. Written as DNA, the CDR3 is TGTGCCAGTAGTATTCCAGGTGGGGTCCCTGGGGATGAGCAGTTCTTC.

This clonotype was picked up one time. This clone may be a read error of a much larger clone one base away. The CDR3 loop reads CSVDGGGLREAQYF. The CDR3 DNA reads TGCAGCGTTGATGGGGGGGGCCTGAGGGAGGCCCAGTACTTC. V and J are TRBV29-1 and TRBJ2-5; D might be TRBD2 (7 bases). CDR3 size: 14 residues. CDR1 and CDR2 (germline): SQVTM, ANQGSEA. V was shortened by 3 bases and J by 9 bases, with 20 bases between the two germline ends. Filled out from reference TRBV29-1 and TRBJ2-5, the complete variable domain reads SAVISQKPSRDICQRGTSLTIQCQVDSQVTMMFWYRQQPGQSLTLIATANQGSEATYESGFVIDKFPISRPNLTFSTLTVSNMSPEDSSIYLCSVDGGGLREAQYFGPGTRLLVL.

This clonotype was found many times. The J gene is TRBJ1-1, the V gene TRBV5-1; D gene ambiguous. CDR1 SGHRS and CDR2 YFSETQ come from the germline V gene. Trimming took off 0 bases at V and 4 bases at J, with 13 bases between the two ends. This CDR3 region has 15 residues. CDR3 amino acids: CASSLASHSGTEAFF. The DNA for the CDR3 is TGCGCCAGCAGCTTGGCCAGCCATAGTGGCACTGAAGCTTTCTTT.

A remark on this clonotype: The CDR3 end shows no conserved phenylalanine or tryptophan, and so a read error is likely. For the CDR3, the DNA is TGCAGTGCCACTCTGGACGGCCACGAGCAGTACTCC. It codes for CSATLDGHEQYS. This chain links TRBV20-1 with TRBJ2-7; D remains unclear. CDR3 length: 12 residues. With 6 bases removed from V and 5 bases from J, the gap between germline ends came to 14 bases. Germline V gives CDR1 DFQATT, CDR2 SNEGSKA (reference sequence).

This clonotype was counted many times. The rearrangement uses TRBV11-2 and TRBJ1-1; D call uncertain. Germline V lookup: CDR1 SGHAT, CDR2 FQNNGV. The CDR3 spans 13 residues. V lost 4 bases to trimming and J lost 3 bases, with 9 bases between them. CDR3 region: CASSSIRDTEAFF. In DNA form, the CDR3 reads TGTGCCAGCAGCTCGATAAGGGACACTGAAGCTTTCTTT.

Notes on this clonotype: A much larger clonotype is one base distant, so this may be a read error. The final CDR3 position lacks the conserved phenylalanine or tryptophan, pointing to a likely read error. The CDR3 coding sequence is TGTGCCACTAAAGCTGGGGCGCAGAACACCGGGGAGCTGTTTCTT. It is translated as CATKAGAQNTGELFL. V and J are TRBV19 and TRBJ2-2, with D tentatively TRBD1 (5 bases). The CDR3 runs to 15 residues. V lost 10 bases and J lost 1, with 16 bases in between. The germline V gene has CDR1 LNHDA and CDR2 SQIVND (reference sequence).

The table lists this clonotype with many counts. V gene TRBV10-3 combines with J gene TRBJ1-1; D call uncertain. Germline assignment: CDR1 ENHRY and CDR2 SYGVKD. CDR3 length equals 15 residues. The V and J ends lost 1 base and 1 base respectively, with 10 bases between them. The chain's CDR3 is CAISEFPGQNTEAFF. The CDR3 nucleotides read TGTGCCATCAGTGAGTTCCCAGGCCAGAACACTGAAGCTTTCTTT.

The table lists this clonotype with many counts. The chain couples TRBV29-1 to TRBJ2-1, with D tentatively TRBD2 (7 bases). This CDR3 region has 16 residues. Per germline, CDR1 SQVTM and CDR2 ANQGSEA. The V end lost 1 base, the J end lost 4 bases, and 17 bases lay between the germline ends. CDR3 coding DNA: TGCAGCGTTGAAGCCCCGCAGGGGAGGGGGTACAATGAGCAGTTCTTC. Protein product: CSVEAPQGRGYNEQFF.

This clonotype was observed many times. CDR3 nucleotide sequence: TGTGCCAGCTCACCTGGGGCGGGGCCCTTTTACAATGAGCAGTTCTTC. This sequence encodes CASSPGAGPFYNEQFF. The rearrangement joins TRBV18 to TRBJ2-1, with a possible D match to TRBD2 (6 bases). CDR1 is KGHSH, CDR2 LQKENI, per germline. V gave up 3 bases and J gave up 4 bases, with 16 bases separating them. The CDR3 is 16 amino acids.

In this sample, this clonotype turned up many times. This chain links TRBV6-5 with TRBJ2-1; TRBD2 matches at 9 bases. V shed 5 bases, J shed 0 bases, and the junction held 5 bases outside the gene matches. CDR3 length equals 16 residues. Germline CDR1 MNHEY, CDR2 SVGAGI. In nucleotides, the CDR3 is TGTGCCAGCAGTACGATTAGCGGGGGCTCCTACAATGAGCAGTTCTTC. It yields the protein CASSTISGGSYNEQFF.

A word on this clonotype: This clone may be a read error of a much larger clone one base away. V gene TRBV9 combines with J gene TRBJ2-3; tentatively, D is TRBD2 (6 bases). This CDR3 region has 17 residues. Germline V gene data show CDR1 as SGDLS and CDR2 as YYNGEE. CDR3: CTSSPGGFSPFTDTQYF. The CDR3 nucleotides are TGTACCAGCAGCCCCGGGGGTTTCTCACCTTTCACAGATACGCAGTATTTT.

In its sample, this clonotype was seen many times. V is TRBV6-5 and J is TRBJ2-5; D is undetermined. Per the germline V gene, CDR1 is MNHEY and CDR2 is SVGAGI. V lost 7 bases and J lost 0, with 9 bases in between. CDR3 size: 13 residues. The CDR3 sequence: CASKDRYQETQYF. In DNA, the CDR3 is TGTGCCAGCAAGGACCGCTACCAAGAGACCCAGTACTTC.

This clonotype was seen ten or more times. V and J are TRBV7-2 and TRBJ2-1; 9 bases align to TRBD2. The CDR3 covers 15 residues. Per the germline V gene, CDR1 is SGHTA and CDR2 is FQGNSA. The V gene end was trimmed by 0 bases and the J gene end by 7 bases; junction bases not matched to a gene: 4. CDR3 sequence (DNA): TGTGCCAGCAGCTTAGCCCAGCGGGAGGCTAATGAGCAGTTCTTC. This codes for CASSLAQREANEQFF.